This passage covers 8 T cell receptor beta chains from one sample sequenced in a study of cytomegalovirus exposure and HLA in healthy donors. Primers for the PCR totalled 60 Vbeta and 13 Jbeta. Generated by immunoSEQ multiplex PCR, the TCRdb table keeps only in-frame clones and is missing some. The sample has approximately 100,000 clones, around three quarters seen once; the top ten hold roughly 3.7%. Source material: PBMCs. All receptors derive from a female donor in good health and CMV-seropositive.

This rearrangement joins TRBV6-1 to TRBJ2-3, with 8 bases that match TRBD1. The CDR3 totals 14 residues. The trim removed 6 bases at V and 5 bases at J, leaving 7 bases unmatched. Germline V gives CDR1 MNHNS, CDR2 SASEGT. The CDR3 region is CASSPGQGKDTQYF. In nucleotides, the CDR3 is TGTGCCAGCAGCCCCGGACAGGGTAAAGATACGCAGTATTTT.

The rearrangement links TRBV7-9 to TRBJ2-5, with 10 bases that match TRBD1. CDR1 is SEHNR, CDR2 FQNEAQ, per germline (reference sequence). The CDR3 consists of 15 residues. Germline trimming cut 5 bases from V and 5 bases from J; bases unmatched to any gene: 8. CDR3: CASSPGQGEAETQYF. In DNA form, the CDR3 reads TGTGCCAGCAGCCCCGGACAGGGGGAGGCTGAGACCCAGTACTTC.

The CDR3 reads CASSTPGRPQHF. In DNA, the CDR3 is TGTGCCAGCAGCACCCCGGGAAGGCCCCAGCATTTT. J is TRBJ1-5 and V is TRBV7-9; D is uncertain. CDR1 SEHNR and CDR2 FQNEAQ come from the germline V gene (reference sequence). The CDR3 length is 12 residues. V lost 5 bases, J lost 9 bases, and 11 bases lay in between.

This sequence joins TRBV28 and TRBJ2-3, with TRBD2 as a possible D gene (6 bases). Trimming took off 3 bases at V and 4 bases at J, with 14 bases between the two ends. The CDR3 runs 15 residues. In germline, CDR1 is MDHEN, CDR2 SYDVKM. The CDR3 protein is CASSFRGETADTQYF. In DNA, the CDR3 is TGTGCCAGCAGTTTCCGCGGGGAGACCGCAGATACGCAGTATTTT. Based on the CDR3 plus reference TRBV28 and TRBJ2-3, the full variable domain is DVKVTQSSRYLVKRTGEKVFLECVQDMDHENMFWYRQDPGLGLRLIYFSYDVKMKEKGDIPEGYSVSREKKERFSLILESASTNQTSMYLCASSFRGETADTQYFGPGTRLTVL.

This clone has only one observation. This chain uses TRBV5-1 with TRBJ2-5, with TRBD1 matching over 10 bases. Germline V gene sequence: CDR1 SGHRS, CDR2 YFSETQ. The V gene end was trimmed by 4 bases and the J gene end by 4 bases; junction bases not matched to a gene: 10. The CDR3 covers 16 residues. CDR3 bases: TGCGCCAGCAGCCCCACCGCGGGACAGGGGCCAGAGACCCAGTACTTC. It specifies CASSPTAGQGPETQYF.

The V and J genes are TRBV7-9 and TRBJ2-3; D may be TRBD2 (5 bases). Germline lookup yields CDR1 SEHNR and CDR2 FQNEAQ (reference sequence). V shed 5 bases and J shed 8 bases, with 14 bases lying between them. This CDR3 is built from 13 residues. This CDR3 reads CASSPPEARTQYF. The CDR3 nucleotides read TGTGCCAGCAGCCCCCCGGAGGCCCGTACGCAGTATTTT.

The J gene is TRBJ1-1, the V gene TRBV6-1; D possibly corresponds to TRBD1 (6 bases). Germline V gene lookup returns CDR1 MNHNS and CDR2 SASEGT. The CDR3 extends over 16 amino acids. V was cut by 4 bases and J by 3 bases, with 18 bases left in between. The CDR3 region has the DNA TGTGCCAGCAGTGTTGCATCATGGGGGCGAGACACTGAAGCTTTCTTT. Amino acids: CASSVASWGRDTEAFF.

A single count supports this clone. The V and J genes are TRBV6-1 and TRBJ2-1, with D uncertain. The V gene's germline CDR1 is MNHNS and CDR2 SASEGT. V was clipped by 2 bases and J by 1 base, with 12 bases between them. CDR3 size: 16 residues. In nucleotides, the CDR3 is TGTGCCAGCAGTGAAAGAGGCACCTCTTCCTACAATGAGCAGTTCTTC. Encoded protein: CASSERGTSSYNEQFF.